This TCR beta chain was obtained from a study of blood T cell repertoires in COVID-19. Whole-study context: Acute and convalescent COVID-19 specimens originated in the United States, Italy and Spain. Sources were T cells, B-cell-depleted T cells, or PBMCs; the material itself was cDNA or gDNA.

Original processing methods: How many nucleated cells were present was estimated from reference gene primer amplification. The method was immunoSEQ multiplex PCR; TCRdb's version includes in-frame clones alone and lacks a portion of them. The V and J calls and the clone size are those of that table, but D and trimming were determined from the DNA. The data show around 220,000 clones, with 85% to 90% seen just once and about 4.1% held by the top ten. Details on this clone: At one boundary the junction diverges from the germline segment, which might be a read error.

The CDR3 totals 17 residues. The TCR was taken from a man aged 45 to 65 with acute or convalescent COVID-19. V gene TRBV23-1 combines with J gene TRBJ2-7, with 12 positions matching TRBD2. TRBV23-1 is an open reading frame whose function is uncertain. Sample: peripheral blood. The CDR3 loop is CASSPPLTSGSSHEQYF. The CDR3 DNA sequence: TGCGCCAGCAGTCCCCCCCTGACTAGCGGGAGCTCCCACGAGCAGTACTTC.